This TCR beta chain came from a study of cytomegalovirus exposure and HLA in healthy donors. Use of 60 Vbeta and 13 Jbeta primers characterized the PCR. Using immunoSEQ multiplex PCR, the repertoire was profiled, and TCRdb retains in-frame clones only, with some absent. With tens of thousands of clones in the sample, the ten largest clones hold approximately 10%. V lost 4 bases, J lost 7 bases, and 6 bases stayed unmatched. Germline-derived CDR1 and CDR2 are SGHKS and YYEKEE (reference sequence). CDR3 size: 14 residues. The chain recombines TRBV5-5 with TRBJ1-5; 9 bases fit TRBD1. Sequences were obtained from PBMCs. The receptor's source is a man aged 35-49 years in good health and CMV-seropositive. CDR3 residues: CASSLDRGVQPQHF. CDR3 DNA: TGTGCCAGCAGCCTCGACAGGGGGGTCCAGCCCCAGCATTTT.